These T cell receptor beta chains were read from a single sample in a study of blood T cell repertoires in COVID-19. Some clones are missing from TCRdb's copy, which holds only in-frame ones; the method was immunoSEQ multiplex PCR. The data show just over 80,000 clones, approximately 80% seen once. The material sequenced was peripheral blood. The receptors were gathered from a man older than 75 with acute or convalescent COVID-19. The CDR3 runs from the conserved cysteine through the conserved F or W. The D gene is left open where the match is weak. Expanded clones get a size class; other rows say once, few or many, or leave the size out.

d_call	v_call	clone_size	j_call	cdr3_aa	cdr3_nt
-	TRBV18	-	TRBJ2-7	CASSTRAASSYEQYF	TGTGCCAGCTCAACGCGGGCAGCCAGCTCCTACGAGCAGTACTTC
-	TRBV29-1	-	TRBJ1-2	CSVVVGGGDGYTF	TGCAGCGTTGTAGTTGGGGGAGGGGATGGCTACACCTTC
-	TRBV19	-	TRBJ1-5	CASSIPTGYQPQHF	TGTGCCAGTAGTATCCCCACAGGGTATCAGCCCCAGCATTTT
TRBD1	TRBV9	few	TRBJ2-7	CASSVAGTGSTYEQYF	TGTGCCAGCAGCGTAGCCGGGACAGGGTCGACCTACGAGCAGTACTTC
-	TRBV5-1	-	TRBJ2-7	CASSSIRQEGYEQYF	TGCGCCAGCAGCTCCATCCGACAGGAAGGCTACGAGCAGTACTTC
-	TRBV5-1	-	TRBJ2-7	CASSLEWAGNYEQYF	TGCGCCAGCAGCTTGGAGTGGGCAGGGAACTACGAGCAGTACTTC
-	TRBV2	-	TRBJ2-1	CASRGTSSYNEQFF	TGTGCCAGCAGGGGCACGAGCTCCTACAATGAGCAGTTCTTC
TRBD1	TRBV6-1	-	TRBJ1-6	CASSEGQGFSPLHF	TGTGCCAGCAGTGAAGGACAGGGATTTTCACCCCTCCACTTT
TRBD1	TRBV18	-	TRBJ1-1	CASFPGQGRLAFF	TGTGCCAGCTTTCCGGGACAGGGGAGGTTAGCTTTCTTT
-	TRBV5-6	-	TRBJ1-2	CASSPGVGAYGYTF	TGTGCCAGCAGCCCCGGTGTGGGGGCCTATGGCTACACCTTC
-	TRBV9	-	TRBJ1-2	CASSGAGIGYTF	TGTGCCAGCAGCGGAGCAGGGATTGGCTACACCTTC
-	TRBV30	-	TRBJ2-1	CACTVGGLSYNEQFF	TGTGCCTGTACTGTCGGGGGACTCTCCTACAATGAGCAGTTCTTC
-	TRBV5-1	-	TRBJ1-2	CASSLAAGPPRGYTF	TGCGCCAGCAGCTTAGCGGCAGGCCCCCCGAGAGGCTACACCTTC
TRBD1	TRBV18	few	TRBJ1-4	CASSPDRAEKLFF	TGTGCCAGCTCACCAGACAGGGCTGAAAAACTGTTTTTT
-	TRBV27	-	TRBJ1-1	CASSFSRRTEAFF	TGTGCCAGCAGTTTTTCTCGGCGGACTGAAGCTTTCTTT
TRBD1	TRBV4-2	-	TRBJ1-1	CASSQDGTGLNTEAFF	TGTGCCAGCAGCCAAGATGGGACAGGTCTTAACACTGAAGCTTTCTTT
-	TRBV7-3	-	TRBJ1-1	CASSAYGENTEAFF	TGTGCCAGCAGCGCATATGGAGAGAACACTGAAGCTTTCTTT
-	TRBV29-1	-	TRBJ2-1	CSSSGRGGNEQFF	TGCAGTTCGAGCGGCAGGGGTGGCAATGAGCAGTTCTTC
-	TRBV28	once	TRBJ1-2	CASSRLLYGYTF	TGTGCCAGCTCTCGTCTTCTATATGGCTACACCTTC
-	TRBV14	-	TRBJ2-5	CASSPRMGVRETQYF	TGTGCCAGCAGCCCGCGGATGGGAGTGCGGGAGACCCAGTACTTC
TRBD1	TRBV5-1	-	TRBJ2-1	CASSFQTGTGYNEQFF	TGCGCCAGCAGCTTTCAAACCGGGACAGGGTATAATGAGCAGTTCTTC
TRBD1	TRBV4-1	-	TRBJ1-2	CASSSRQGRNNYGYTF	TGCGCCAGCAGCTCCCGACAGGGTAGAAATAACTATGGCTACACCTTC
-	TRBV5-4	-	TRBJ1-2	CASSFSAGGYTF	TGTGCCAGCAGCTTTTCCGCGGGAGGCTACACCTTC
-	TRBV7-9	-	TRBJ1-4	CASRSGVANEKLFF	TGTGCCAGCAGATCAGGGGTGGCTAATGAAAAACTGTTTTTT
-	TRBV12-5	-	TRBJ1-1	CASGFGGDREAFF	TGTGCTAGTGGTTTCGGAGGAGACAGGGAAGCTTTCTTT
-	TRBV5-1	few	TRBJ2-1	CASSLRSPLYNEQFF	TGCGCCAGCAGCTTACGGTCTCCCTTATACAATGAGCAGTTCTTC
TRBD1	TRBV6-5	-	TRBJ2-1	CASSYVLTGEKFF	TGTGCCAGCAGTTACGTTTTGACAGGGGAGAAGTTCTTC
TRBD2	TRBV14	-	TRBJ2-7	CASSQEALAGEARYEQYF	TGTGCCAGCAGCCAAGAAGCTCTAGCGGGAGAGGCGCGCTACGAGCAGTACTTC
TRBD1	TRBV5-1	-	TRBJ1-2	CASSPYRQGAGGYTF	TGCGCCAGCAGCCCGTACAGACAGGGGGCCGGTGGCTACACCTTC
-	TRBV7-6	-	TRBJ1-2	CAGQANYGYTF	TGTGCCGGCCAAGCTAACTATGGCTACACCTTC
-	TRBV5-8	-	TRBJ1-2	CASSLVKVGDHF	TGTGCCAGCAGCTTGGTAAAAGTTGGAGACCACTTC
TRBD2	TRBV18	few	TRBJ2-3	CASSPLGLAGSRGDTQYF	TGTGCCAGCTCACCATTGGGACTAGCGGGATCCCGAGGAGATACGCAGTATTTT
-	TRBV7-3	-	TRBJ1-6	CASSLTSGGSPLHF	TGTGCCAGCAGCTTAACGTCAGGAGGCTCACCCCTCCACTTT
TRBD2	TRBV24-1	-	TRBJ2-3	CATSDSGRGDTQYF	TGTGCCACCAGTGATTCCGGGAGGGGAGATACGCAGTATTTT
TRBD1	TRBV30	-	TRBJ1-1	CAWSLGQSTEAFF	TGTGCCTGGAGCCTGGGACAGAGCACTGAAGCTTTCTTT
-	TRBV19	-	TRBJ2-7	CASSIGSSYEQYF	TGTGCCAGTAGTATTGGCAGCTCCTACGAGCAGTACTTC
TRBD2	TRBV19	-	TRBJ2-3	CASSPSGRVDTQYF	TGTGCCAGTAGTCCTAGCGGGAGAGTTGATACGCAGTATTTT
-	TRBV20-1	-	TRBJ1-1	CSAHDNPEAFF	TGCAGTGCTCATGACAATCCTGAAGCTTTCTTT
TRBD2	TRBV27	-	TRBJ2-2	CASSAWGGRYTGELFF	TGTGCCAGCAGCGCCTGGGGGGGTCGCTACACCGGGGAGCTGTTTTTT
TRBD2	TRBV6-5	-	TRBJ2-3	CASSYKAGGPVNTQYF	TGTGCCAGCAGTTACAAGGCGGGAGGGCCGGTAAATACGCAGTATTTT
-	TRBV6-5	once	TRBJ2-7	CASSSSRPSYEQYF	TGTGCCAGCAGTTCGTCCAGGCCGTCCTACGAGCAGTACTTC
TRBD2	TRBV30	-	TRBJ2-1	CAWSEVIAGSGEQFF	TGTGCCTGGAGTGAGGTGATAGCGGGATCGGGCGAGCAGTTCTTC
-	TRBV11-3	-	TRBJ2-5	CASSFQQETQYF	TGTGCCAGCAGCTTTCAACAAGAGACCCAGTACTTC
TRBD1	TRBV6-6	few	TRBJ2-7	CASSRRDRGPYEQYF	TGTGCCAGCAGTCGAAGGGACAGGGGGCCATACGAGCAGTACTTC
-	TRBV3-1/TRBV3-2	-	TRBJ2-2	CASSQPLGQNTGELFF	TGTGCCAGCAGCCAACCCCTGGGACAGAACACCGGGGAGCTGTTTTTT
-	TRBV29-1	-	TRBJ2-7	CSVVFWRTDASGDYEQYF	TGCAGCGTTGTATTTTGGCGGACCGATGCCTCCGGGGACTACGAGCAGTACTTC
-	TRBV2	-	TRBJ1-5	CASRAGANSNQPQHF	TGTGCCAGCAGGGCAGGGGCAAATAGCAATCAGCCCCAGCATTTT
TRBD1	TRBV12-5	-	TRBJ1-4	CASGFSGTEEKLFF	TGTGCTAGTGGTTTCTCCGGGACAGAAGAAAAACTGTTTTTT
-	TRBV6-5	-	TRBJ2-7	CASRQGLSYEQYF	TGTGCCAGCAGACAGGGTCTCTCCTACGAGCAGTACTTC
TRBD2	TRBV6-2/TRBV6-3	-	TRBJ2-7	CASSYPGGSGRVRGEQYF	TGTGCCAGCAGTTACCCTGGTGGAAGCGGGAGGGTTCGGGGCGAGCAGTACTTC
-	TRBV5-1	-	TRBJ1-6	CASSLTGYDSPLHF	TGCGCCAGCAGCTTGACAGGGTATGATTCACCCCTCCACTTT
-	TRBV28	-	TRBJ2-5	CASSLWGVGETQYF	TGTGCCAGCAGTTTGTGGGGGGTAGGAGAGACCCAGTACTTC
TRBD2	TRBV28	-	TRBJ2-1	CASKPGHGTSKNEQFF	TGTGCCAGCAAACCGGGTCACGGGACTAGCAAGAATGAGCAGTTCTTC
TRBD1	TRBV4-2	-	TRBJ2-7	CASSQIGQGTSYEQYF	TGTGCCAGCAGCCAAATCGGACAGGGGACCTCCTACGAGCAGTACTTC
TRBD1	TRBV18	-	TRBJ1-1	CASSPLPQDRGRTEAFF	TGTGCCAGCTCACCCCTACCACAAGACAGGGGGAGGACTGAAGCTTTCTTT
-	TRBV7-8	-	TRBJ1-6	CASSFAGPGSPLHF	TGTGCCAGCAGCTTCGCCGGTCCAGGTTCACCCCTCCACTTT
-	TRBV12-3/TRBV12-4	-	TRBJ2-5	CASSFGGETQYF	TGTGCCAGCAGTTTTGGGGGGGAGACCCAGTACTTC
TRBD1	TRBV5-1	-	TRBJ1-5	CASSLKQGNQPQHF	TGCGCCAGCAGCTTAAAACAGGGGAATCAGCCCCAGCATTTT
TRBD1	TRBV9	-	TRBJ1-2	CASSARQGGYGYTF	TGTGCCAGCAGCGCCCGACAGGGCGGGTATGGCTACACCTTC
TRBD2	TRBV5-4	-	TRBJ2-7	CASSLTSGKVQYF	TGTGCCAGCAGCTTGACTAGCGGGAAAGTGCAGTACTTC